A selection of T cell receptor beta chains follows, all from one sample in a study of blood T cell repertoires in COVID-19. Clones were read by immunoSEQ multiplex PCR, and TCRdb kept only the in-frame ones, dropping some. The sample lists around 160,000 clones; approximately 80% were seen once. Material for sequencing was peripheral blood. All receptors derive from a man between 60 and 70 years old with active or convalescent COVID-19. Both conserved end residues are part of each CDR3. The D gene is left open where the match is weak. Rows give clone size only sometimes, using once, few, many, or a class for an expanded clone.

>TRBV13|-|-|TRBJ1-1
CASSSTDQNTEAFF
TGTGCCAGCAGCTCGACAGACCAGAACACTGAAGCTTTCTTT
>TRBV5-4|TRBD2|once|TRBJ2-1
CASSLGGASGTMTFF
TGTGCCAGCAGCTTGGGTGGCGCTAGCGGGACGATGACGTTCTTC
>TRBV11-3|-|-|TRBJ2-6
CASSLTGSGANVLTF
TGTGCCAGCAGCTTAACGGGATCAGGGGCCAACGTCCTGACTTTC
>TRBV5-1|-|-|TRBJ2-2
CASSWGPVDGGELFF
TGCGCCAGCAGCTGGGGCCCCGTGGATGGCGGGGAGCTGTTTTTT
>TRBV4-2|TRBD1|-|TRBJ2-2
CASNKQPGQGSGELFF
TGTGCCAGCAACAAACAACCGGGACAGGGTTCAGGGGAGCTGTTTTTT
>TRBV6-2/TRBV6-3|TRBD2|few|TRBJ2-5
CASSYGVAGVLETQYF
TGTGCCAGCAGTTACGGAGTAGCGGGAGTGCTGGAGACCCAGTACTTC
>TRBV10-3|TRBD1|few|TRBJ1-6
CAIRAPGQGSPLHF
TGTGCCATCAGGGCCCCGGGACAGGGTTCACCCCTCCACTTT
>TRBV4-1|TRBD2|-|TRBJ2-2
CASSQDTAGVPGELFF
TGCGCCAGCAGCCAAGATACAGCGGGAGTCCCCGGGGAGCTGTTTTTT
>TRBV5-4|TRBD1|-|TRBJ2-7
CASNLPGQGKPYEQYF
TGTGCCAGCAACCTACCGGGACAGGGTAAACCCTACGAGCAGTACTTC
>TRBV12-5|-|few|TRBJ2-1
CASGLDFIDEQFF
TGTGCTAGTGGTTTGGACTTCATCGATGAGCAGTTCTTC
>TRBV6-2/TRBV6-3|-|-|TRBJ1-2
CASSSAGALYGYTF
TGTGCCAGCAGTTCGGCAGGTGCCCTCTATGGCTACACCTTC
>TRBV7-6|TRBD2|-|TRBJ2-7
CASSSASGSSYEQYF
TGTGCCAGCAGCTCCGCTAGCGGCTCCTCCTACGAGCAGTACTTC
>TRBV5-1|TRBD1|-|TRBJ1-6
CASSPGTGRSPLHF
TGCGCCAGCAGCCCCGGGACAGGGCGTTCACCCCTCCACTTT
>TRBV2|TRBD1|-|TRBJ2-6
CAGQVRGANVLTF
TGTGCCGGACAGGTGCGAGGGGCCAACGTCCTGACTTTC
>TRBV5-6|-|-|TRBJ1-1
CASSLASAGAEAFF
TGTGCCAGCAGCTTGGCATCGGCGGGGGCTGAAGCTTTCTTT
>TRBV19|TRBD1|-|TRBJ1-2
CASRRIGQGTNYGYTF
TGTGCCAGTAGACGTATCGGACAGGGGACTAACTATGGCTACACCTTC
>TRBV25-1|-|-|TRBJ2-3
CASSEYPTGGTDTQYF
TGTGCCAGCAGTGAATACCCCACTGGAGGCACAGATACGCAGTATTTT
>TRBV19|-|-|TRBJ1-5
CASSSHGSRNQPQHF
TGTGCCAGTAGTTCCCACGGGTCGCGCAATCAGCCCCAGCATTTT
>TRBV9|-|-|TRBJ2-7
CASSSVGGNYEQYF
TGTGCCAGCAGCTCGGTAGGCGGGAACTACGAGCAGTACTTC
>TRBV29-1|-|-|TRBJ2-3
CSVELGQDTQYF
TGCAGCGTTGAACTAGGTCAGGATACGCAGTATTTT
>TRBV7-2|-|-|TRBJ2-4
CASSLLMRRTSGKNIQYF
TGTGCCAGCAGCTTACTGATGCGACGGACAAGTGGCAAAAACATTCAGTACTTC
>TRBV6-1|-|-|TRBJ1-1
CASSELRGTEAFF
TGTGCCAGCAGTGAATTAAGGGGTACTGAAGCTTTCTTT
>TRBV12-3/TRBV12-4|-|-|TRBJ1-1
CASSLDRSHEAFF
TGTGCCAGCAGTTTAGACAGGAGTCATGAAGCTTTCTTT
>TRBV18|-|-|TRBJ1-4
CASSRTTNEKLFF
TGTGCCAGCTCTCGTACAACTAATGAAAAACTGTTTTTT
>TRBV7-2|TRBD1|-|TRBJ1-2
CASSEDRSNYGYTF
TGTGCCAGCAGCGAGGACAGGTCTAACTATGGCTACACCTTC
>TRBV7-2|TRBD1|-|TRBJ1-5
CASSFDRDQPQHF
TGTGCCAGCAGCTTCGACAGGGACCAGCCCCAGCATTTT